This TCR beta chain comes out of a study of cytomegalovirus exposure and HLA in healthy donors. General observations from the study: Common viral pathogens were later found to be apparently linked to several of the most significant clusters. With high specificity and sensitivity, the classifier reportedly diagnosed cytomegalovirus status.

PCR employed 60 Vbeta and 13 Jbeta primers. Original handling: Unique TCR beta chains numbered approximately 80 million in a later analysis, with roughly 10 million shared. Generated by immunoSEQ multiplex PCR, the TCRdb table keeps only in-frame clones and is missing some. Clone size and the V and J calls come from that table; the DNA yielded D and trimming. The sample has about 61,000 clones, about 80% seen once. On this clone itself: The antigen is not known.

Each donor's status was that of a healthy bone marrow donor. Germline V gene lookup returns CDR1 LGHNA and CDR2 YNFKEQ. The CDR3 extends over 14 amino acids. V dropped 4 bases and J dropped 1 base, with 10 bases sitting between them. This TCR was sampled from a middle-aged man in good health and CMV-seropositive. The rearrangement uses TRBV4-2 and TRBJ1-2; tentatively, D is TRBD1 (6 bases). Input material: PBMCs. CDR3 in amino acids: CASSRSTGNYGYTF. The CDR3 DNA reads TGTGCCAGCAGCCGTTCGACAGGTAACTATGGCTACACCTTC.